Here is one T cell receptor (beta chain) with its context. The antigen it recognizes is unknown. No per-base quality is available; no much larger clone lies one base away. These data come from a study of blood T cell repertoires in COVID-19 (dated by TCRdb to the early 2020s). About the study as a whole: Samples covering the acute and convalescent phases of COVID-19 were provided by collaborators in the United States, Italy and Spain. The prospective study material was composed of cDNA or gDNA derived from T cells, B-cell-depleted T cells, or PBMCs. The dataset comprised deeply sampled blood TCRbeta repertoires from subjects exposed to, actively infected with, or recovered from COVID-19. The repertoires were released in a freely available public database intended as a resource for research on the immune response to SARS-CoV-2. Samples came from the ongoing ImmuneRACE study (first 160 participants) plus 1,254 subjects from 6 global collaborators. A de-identified subject ID, COVID-19 status, age in years and sex were almost always included in the sample metadata. Where available, HLA class I and class II types were taken from metadata supplied by the sample provider and were not determined by assay-based typing. The investigation overall reported the following: Clinical and demographic metadata were provided uncurated, with the amount varying by source and participant.

CDR1 and CDR2 (SGHTA, FQGTGA) derive from the germline V gene. V lost 0 bases and J lost 8 bases; the stretch between them is 16 bases long. The CDR3, cysteine through phenylalanine, is 15 amino acids long. CDR3 DNA is the only sequence kept; it has 45 bases, read in frame from the first base. Collaborating institutions collected whole blood in K2EDTA tubes following their own protocols. Collaborator samples were shipped for TCRbeta analysis as frozen whole blood, isolated PBMCs, or DNA extracted from either sample type. The immunoSEQ Assay, a bias-controlled multiplex PCR, was used to amplify TCRbeta CDR3 regions from genomic DNA. As for how the authors treated the data: Within the assay, amplification of reference gene primers was used to estimate how many nucleated cells each sample contained. To quantify the absolute abundance of each unique TCRbeta CDR3 rearrangement, sequence reads were collapsed and filtered. For each sample, productive Simpson clonality was calculated by taking the square root of Simpson's diversity index across productive rearrangements. Sourced from immuneACCESS, this table was stored by TCRdb with only in-frame sequences that have V and J called. A share of the clones is absent; for the studies checked, an unresolved V gene accounts for under half, and the remainder has no known explanation. That table is the source of V, J and clone size, and D and trimming were worked out from the DNA. Within this sample are tens of thousands of clones, with around 90% of them counted one time only. Roughly 12% of the sample is taken by the ten largest.

Sequenced sample: peripheral blood. The receptor was derived from a man between 65 and 80 years old with acute or convalescent COVID-19. The rearrangement combines TRBV7-3 with TRBJ1-2; 6 matching bases give a weak D call of TRBD1. CDR3 region: CASSLTKRTAEGYTF. DNA sequence: TGTGCCAGCAGCTTAACCAAAAGGACAGCCGAGGGCTACACCTTC.